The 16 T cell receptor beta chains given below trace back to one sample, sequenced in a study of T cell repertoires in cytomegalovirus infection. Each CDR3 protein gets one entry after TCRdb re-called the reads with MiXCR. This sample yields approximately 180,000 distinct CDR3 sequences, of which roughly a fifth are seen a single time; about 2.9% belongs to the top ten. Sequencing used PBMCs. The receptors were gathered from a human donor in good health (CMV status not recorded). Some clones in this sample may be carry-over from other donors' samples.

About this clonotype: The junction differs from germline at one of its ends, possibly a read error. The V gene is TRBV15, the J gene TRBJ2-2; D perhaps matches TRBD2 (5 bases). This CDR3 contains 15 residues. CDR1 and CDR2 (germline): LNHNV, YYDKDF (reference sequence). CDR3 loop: CATSRVTPNTGELFF. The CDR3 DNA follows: TGTGCCACCAGCAGAGTCACTCCAAACACCGGGGAGCTGTTTTTC. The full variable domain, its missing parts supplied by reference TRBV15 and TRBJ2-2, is DAMVIQNPRYQVTQFGKPVTLSCSQTLNHNVMYWYQQKSSQAPKLLFHYYDKDFNNEADTPDNFQSRRPNTSFCFLDIRSPGLGDTAMYLCATSRVTPNTGELFFGEGSRLTVL.

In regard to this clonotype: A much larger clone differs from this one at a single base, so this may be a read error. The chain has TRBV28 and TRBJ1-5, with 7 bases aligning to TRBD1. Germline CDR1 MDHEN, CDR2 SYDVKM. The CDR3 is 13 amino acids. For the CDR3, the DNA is TGTACCAGCAGTGACAGGGGCAATCAGCCCCAGCATTTT. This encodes CTSSDRGNQPQHF.

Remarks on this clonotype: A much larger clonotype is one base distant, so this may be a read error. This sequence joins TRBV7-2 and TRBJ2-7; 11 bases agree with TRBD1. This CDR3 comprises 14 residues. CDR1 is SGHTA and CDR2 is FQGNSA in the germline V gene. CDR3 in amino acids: CASSLPDRGQEQCF. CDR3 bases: TGTGCCAGCAGCTTACCGGACAGGGGGCAAGAGCAGTGCTTC.

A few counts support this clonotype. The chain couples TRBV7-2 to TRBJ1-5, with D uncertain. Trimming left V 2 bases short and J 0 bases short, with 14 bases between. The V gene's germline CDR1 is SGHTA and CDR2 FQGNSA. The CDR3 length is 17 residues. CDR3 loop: CASSLIGGRHSNQPQHF. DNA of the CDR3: TGTGCCAGCAGCTTAATTGGAGGGAGGCATAGCAATCAGCCCCAGCATTTT.

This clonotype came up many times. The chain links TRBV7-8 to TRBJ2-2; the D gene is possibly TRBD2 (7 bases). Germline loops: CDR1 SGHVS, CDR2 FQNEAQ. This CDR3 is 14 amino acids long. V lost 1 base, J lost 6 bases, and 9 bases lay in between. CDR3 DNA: TGTGCCAGCAGCTTAGGAGGGGGGGCCGGGGAGCTGTTTTTT. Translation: CASSLGGGAGELFF.

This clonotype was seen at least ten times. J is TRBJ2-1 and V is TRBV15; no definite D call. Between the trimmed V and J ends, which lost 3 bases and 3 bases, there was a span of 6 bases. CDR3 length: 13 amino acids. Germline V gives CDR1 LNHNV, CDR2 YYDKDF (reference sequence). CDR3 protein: CATSRAIYNEQFF. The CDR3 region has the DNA TGTGCCACCAGCAGGGCCATCTACAATGAGCAGTTCTTC.

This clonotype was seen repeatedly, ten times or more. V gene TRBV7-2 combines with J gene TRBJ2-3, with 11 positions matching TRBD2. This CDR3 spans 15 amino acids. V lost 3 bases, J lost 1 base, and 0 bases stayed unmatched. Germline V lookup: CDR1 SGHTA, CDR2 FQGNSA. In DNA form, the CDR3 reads TGTGCCAGCAGCTTTAGCGGGAGGGGCACAGATACGCAGTATTTT. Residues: CASSFSGRGTDTQYF.

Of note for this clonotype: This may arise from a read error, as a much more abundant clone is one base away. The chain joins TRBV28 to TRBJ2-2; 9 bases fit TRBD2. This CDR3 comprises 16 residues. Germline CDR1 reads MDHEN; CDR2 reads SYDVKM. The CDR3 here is CAGSPLSGSITGELFF. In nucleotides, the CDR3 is TGTGCCGGCAGCCCCCTTAGCGGGAGTATCACCGGGGAGCTGTTTTTT.

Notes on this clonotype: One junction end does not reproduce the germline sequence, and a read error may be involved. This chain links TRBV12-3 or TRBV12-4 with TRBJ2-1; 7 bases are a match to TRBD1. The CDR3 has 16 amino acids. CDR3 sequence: CARRGMGTKSYNEQFF. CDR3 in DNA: TGTGCCCGCAGGGGGATGGGGACAAAATCCTACAATGAGCAGTTCTTC.

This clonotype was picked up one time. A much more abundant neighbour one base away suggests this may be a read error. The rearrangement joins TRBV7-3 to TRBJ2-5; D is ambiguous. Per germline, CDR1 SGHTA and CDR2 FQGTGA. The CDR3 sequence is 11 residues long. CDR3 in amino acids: CDSTQEETQYF. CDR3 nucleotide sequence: TGTGACAGCACCCAAGAAGAGACCCAGTACTTC.

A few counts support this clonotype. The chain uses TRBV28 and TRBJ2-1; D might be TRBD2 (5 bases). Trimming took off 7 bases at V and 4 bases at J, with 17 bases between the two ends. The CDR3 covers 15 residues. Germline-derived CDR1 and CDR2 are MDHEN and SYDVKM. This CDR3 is CASKTDGISYNEQFF. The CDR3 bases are TGTGCCAGCAAGACCGACGGGATCTCATACAATGAGCAGTTCTTC.

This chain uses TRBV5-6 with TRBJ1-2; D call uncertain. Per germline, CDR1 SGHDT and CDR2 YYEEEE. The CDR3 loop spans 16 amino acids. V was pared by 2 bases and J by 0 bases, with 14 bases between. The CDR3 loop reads CASSFNVIRSNYGYTF. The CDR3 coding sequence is TGTGCCAGCAGCTTTAATGTGATACGATCTAACTATGGCTACACCTTC. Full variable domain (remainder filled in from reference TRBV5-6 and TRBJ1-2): DAGVTQSPTHLIKTRGQQVTLRCSPKSGHDTVSWYQQALGQGPQFIFQYYEEEERQRGNFPDRFSGHQFPNYSSELNVNALLLGDSALYLCASSFNVIRSNYGYTFGSGTRLTVV.

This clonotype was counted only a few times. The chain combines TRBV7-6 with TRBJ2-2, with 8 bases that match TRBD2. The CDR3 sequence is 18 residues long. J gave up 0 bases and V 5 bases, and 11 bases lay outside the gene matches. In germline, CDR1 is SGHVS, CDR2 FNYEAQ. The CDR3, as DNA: TGTGCCAGCAGCCTTCTCGCGGGGGGCTCCTCGAACACCGGGGAGCTGTTTTTT. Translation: CASSLLAGGSSNTGELFF. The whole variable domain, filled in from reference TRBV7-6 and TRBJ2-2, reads GAGVSQSPRYKVTKRGQDVALRCDPISGHVSLYWYRQALGQGPEFLTYFNYEAQQDKSGLPNDRFSAERPEGSISTLTIQRTEQRDSAMYRCASSLLAGGSSNTGELFFGEGSRLTVL.

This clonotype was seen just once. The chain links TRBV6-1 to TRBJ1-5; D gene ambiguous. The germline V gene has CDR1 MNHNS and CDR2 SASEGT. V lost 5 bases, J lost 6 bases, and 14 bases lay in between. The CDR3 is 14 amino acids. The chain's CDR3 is CASSFRGGTQPQHF. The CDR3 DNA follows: TGTGCCAGCAGTTTCCGGGGAGGAACTCAGCCCCAGCATTTT.

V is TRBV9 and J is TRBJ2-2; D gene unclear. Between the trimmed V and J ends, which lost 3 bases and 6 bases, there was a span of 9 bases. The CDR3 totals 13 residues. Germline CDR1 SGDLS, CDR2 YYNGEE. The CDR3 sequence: CASSADLSGELFF. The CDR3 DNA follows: TGTGCCAGCAGCGCCGACTTGTCCGGGGAGCTGTTTTTT. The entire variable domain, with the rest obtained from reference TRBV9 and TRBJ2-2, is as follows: DSGVTQTPKHLITATGQRVTLRCSPRSGDLSVYWYQQSLDQGLQFLIQYYNGEERAKGNILERFSAQQFPDLHSELNLSSLELGDSALYFCASSADLSGELFFGEGSRLTVL.

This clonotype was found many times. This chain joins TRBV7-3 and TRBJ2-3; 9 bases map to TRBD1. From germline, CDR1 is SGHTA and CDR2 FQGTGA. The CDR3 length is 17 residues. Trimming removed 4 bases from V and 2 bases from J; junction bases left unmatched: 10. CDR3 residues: CASSSPLGQGNTDTQYF. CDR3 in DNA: TGTGCCAGCAGCTCCCCCCTGGGACAGGGAAACACAGATACGCAGTATTTT.